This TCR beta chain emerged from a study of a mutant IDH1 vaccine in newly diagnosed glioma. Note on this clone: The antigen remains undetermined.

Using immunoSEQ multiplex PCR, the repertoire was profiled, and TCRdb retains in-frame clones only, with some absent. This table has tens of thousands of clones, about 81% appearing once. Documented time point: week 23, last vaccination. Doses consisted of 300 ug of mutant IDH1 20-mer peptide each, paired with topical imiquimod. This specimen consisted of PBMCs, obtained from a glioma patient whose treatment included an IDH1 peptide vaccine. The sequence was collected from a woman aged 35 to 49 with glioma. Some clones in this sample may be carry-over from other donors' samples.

CDR3 nucleotide sequence: TGTGCCAGCGTAGGGGCCCTCACAGATACGCAGTATTTT. It yields the protein CASVGALTDTQYF. The V call is TRBV2, the J call TRBJ2-3, with D perhaps TRBD1 (5 bases). This CDR3 region has 13 residues. CDR1 and CDR2 from the germline V gene are SNHLY and FYNNEI. The ends were cut back, 8 bases at V and 2 bases at J, with 11 bases in the middle.